Given below is one T cell receptor beta chain in context. Its matching antigen is unknown. The data are from a study of OX40 agonist ivuxolimab in advanced cancers. Findings and limits, study-wide: The study did not work out the antigen specificity of the expanded peripheral T cells. Expansion of clones was among the lowest in partial responders at 0.1-3.0 mg/kg.

Profiling relied on immunoSEQ multiplex PCR, and the TCRdb table lists in-frame clones only, not all of them. The table shows around 67,000 clones, with approximately 90% occurring only once. The CDR3 is made up of 12 amino acids. Germline V CDR1 and CDR2: SQVTM, ANQGSEA. Trimming stripped 7 bases from V and 0 bases from J, with 7 bases between. The clonotype was recovered from an adult with an advanced solid tumor such as melanoma, head and neck, liver or kidney cancer. Here the sequenced sample was CD4+ or CD8+ T cells sorted from blood, taken in a trial of the OX40 agonist ivuxolimab. The chain uses TRBV29-1 and TRBJ2-4; D not certain. The CDR3 loop reads CSGSVAKNIQYF. The CDR3 nucleotides are TGCAGCGGCTCGGTAGCCAAAAACATTCAGTACTTC.